Listed below are T cell receptor beta chains from one sample, sequenced in a study of blood T cell repertoires in COVID-19. TCRdb's table, derived via immunoSEQ multiplex PCR, lists solely in-frame clones and lacks some. The sample lists approximately 110,000 clones, roughly 71% seen once, with about 5.9% in the top ten. Sequencing was done on a sample of peripheral blood. These receptors were collected from a man older than 75 with acute or convalescent COVID-19. The CDR3 runs from the conserved cysteine through the conserved F or W. Each record gives: clone size, J gene, V gene, D gene, CDR3 DNA, CDR3 protein. A D gene is named only where the DNA matches it firmly. For some rows the clone size is stated as once, few or many, or as a class when expanded; others skip it.

clone_size: -
j_call: TRBJ2-3
v_call: TRBV7-2
d_call: TRBD2
cdr3_nt: TGTGCCAGCACTCTGGGACTAACCACAGATACGCAGTATTTT
cdr3_aa: CASTLGLTTDTQYF

clone_size: -
j_call: TRBJ2-1
v_call: TRBV15
d_call: TRBD2
cdr3_nt: TGTGCCACCAGCGACGCCGGGACTAGCGGTGTCATAAGTCTATACAATGAGCAGTTCTTC
cdr3_aa: CATSDAGTSGVISLYNEQFF

clone_size: once
j_call: TRBJ2-1
v_call: TRBV28
d_call: -
cdr3_nt: TGTGCCAGCAGTTTAAGTAAACTAGCCGGTGAGCAGTTCTTC
cdr3_aa: CASSLSKLAGEQFF

clone_size: -
j_call: TRBJ1-1
v_call: TRBV28
d_call: TRBD1
cdr3_nt: TGTGCCAGCAGTTCATCTTGGGACAGGGGGGACGCGAACACTGAAGCTTTCTTT
cdr3_aa: CASSSSWDRGDANTEAFF

clone_size: -
j_call: TRBJ2-7
v_call: TRBV4-3
d_call: -
cdr3_nt: TGCGCCAGCAGCCAGGAACAGGACTACGAGCAGTACTTC
cdr3_aa: CASSQEQDYEQYF

clone_size: -
j_call: TRBJ1-1
v_call: TRBV5-1
d_call: TRBD1
cdr3_nt: TGCGCCAGCAGCCTACAGGGGGGAAATGAAGCTTTCTTT
cdr3_aa: CASSLQGGNEAFF

clone_size: few
j_call: TRBJ1-2
v_call: TRBV7-2
d_call: TRBD1
cdr3_nt: TGTGCCAGCAACCCGACAGGGGGTAAAGGGTATGGCTACACCTTC
cdr3_aa: CASNPTGGKGYGYTF

clone_size: -
j_call: TRBJ2-5
v_call: TRBV5-1
d_call: -
cdr3_nt: TGCGCCAGCAGCGTCACCGGTCAAGAGACCCAGTACTTC
cdr3_aa: CASSVTGQETQYF

clone_size: -
j_call: TRBJ2-5
v_call: TRBV3-1/TRBV3-2
d_call: -
cdr3_nt: TGTGCCAGCAGCCAAGATCCAGGAGGTAAAGAGACCCAGTACTTC
cdr3_aa: CASSQDPGGKETQYF

clone_size: once
j_call: TRBJ2-7
v_call: TRBV6-2/TRBV6-3
d_call: -
cdr3_nt: TGTGCCAGCAGTGTCGGGGACTTCGAGCAGTACTTC
cdr3_aa: CASSVGDFEQYF

clone_size: -
j_call: TRBJ1-5
v_call: TRBV30
d_call: -
cdr3_nt: TGTGCCTGGAGTGTAGGACTGTGGGGCAATCAGCCCCAGCATTTT
cdr3_aa: CAWSVGLWGNQPQHF

clone_size: -
j_call: TRBJ2-7
v_call: TRBV24-1
d_call: TRBD1
cdr3_nt: TGTGCCACCAGTGATAGACAGGGCTACGAGCAGTACTTC
cdr3_aa: CATSDRQGYEQYF

clone_size: -
j_call: TRBJ1-2
v_call: TRBV19
d_call: TRBD1
cdr3_nt: TGTGCCAGTAGTTTGGGGACAGGGCTCTATGGCTACACCTTC
cdr3_aa: CASSLGTGLYGYTF

clone_size: -
j_call: TRBJ2-7
v_call: TRBV10-3
d_call: TRBD2
cdr3_nt: TGTGCCACCAGTCGGGGGGGGGACTACGAGCAGTACTTC
cdr3_aa: CATSRGGDYEQYF

clone_size: few
j_call: TRBJ2-3
v_call: TRBV24-1
d_call: -
cdr3_nt: TGTGCCACCAGTGGAACTAATCCAACAGATACGCAGTATTTT
cdr3_aa: CATSGTNPTDTQYF

clone_size: -
j_call: TRBJ1-2
v_call: TRBV24-1
d_call: TRBD1
cdr3_nt: TGTGCCACCAGTGAAGGCGCCGGGACAGATTCTGGCTACACCTTC
cdr3_aa: CATSEGAGTDSGYTF

clone_size: -
j_call: TRBJ1-2
v_call: TRBV2
d_call: -
cdr3_nt: TGTGCCAGCGGTGACCGGAGCTATGGCTACACCTTC
cdr3_aa: CASGDRSYGYTF

clone_size: -
j_call: TRBJ2-7
v_call: TRBV7-3
d_call: TRBD2
cdr3_nt: TGTGCCAGCAGCTCCGGACTAGCGGGAGGGGAGCAGTACTTC
cdr3_aa: CASSSGLAGGEQYF

clone_size: many
j_call: TRBJ2-7
v_call: TRBV5-6
d_call: -
cdr3_nt: TGTGCCAGCAGCGCCGGGACTTCCTACGAGCAGTACTTC
cdr3_aa: CASSAGTSYEQYF

clone_size: few
j_call: TRBJ2-1
v_call: TRBV5-4
d_call: TRBD2
cdr3_nt: TGTGCCAGCAGCCCCGGGACTAGCCCCTTCCATGAGCAGTTCTTC
cdr3_aa: CASSPGTSPFHEQFF

clone_size: -
j_call: TRBJ2-2
v_call: TRBV7-9
d_call: -
cdr3_nt: TGTGCCAGCAGCTTACAGGGGAACACCGGGGAGCTGTTTTTT
cdr3_aa: CASSLQGNTGELFF

clone_size: -
j_call: TRBJ2-5
v_call: TRBV30
d_call: TRBD1
cdr3_nt: TGTGCCTGGAGTAGGGTCAGGGGGCTCGGAGAGACCCAGTACTTC
cdr3_aa: CAWSRVRGLGETQYF

clone_size: -
j_call: TRBJ1-1
v_call: TRBV5-6
d_call: TRBD1
cdr3_nt: TGTGCCAGCAGCTGGGGGACAGGGTACACTGAAGCTTTCTTT
cdr3_aa: CASSWGTGYTEAFF

clone_size: -
j_call: TRBJ2-7
v_call: TRBV27
d_call: TRBD2
cdr3_nt: TGTGCCAGCGGGAGCGGGAGACCGGGGGAGCAGTACTTC
cdr3_aa: CASGSGRPGEQYF

clone_size: -
j_call: TRBJ2-5
v_call: TRBV28
d_call: -
cdr3_nt: TGTGCCAGCAGTTTGATAGAAGAGACCCAGTACTTC
cdr3_aa: CASSLIEETQYF

clone_size: -
j_call: TRBJ2-1
v_call: TRBV4-1
d_call: TRBD2
cdr3_nt: TGCGCCAGCAGCCACAGTATTAGCGGGGTGGGATACAATGAGCAGTTCTTC
cdr3_aa: CASSHSISGVGYNEQFF

clone_size: -
j_call: TRBJ1-1
v_call: TRBV30
d_call: -
cdr3_nt: TGTGCCTGGAGTTCCCAGGGGATCCGGGAAGCTTTCTTT
cdr3_aa: CAWSSQGIREAFF

clone_size: -
j_call: TRBJ2-5
v_call: TRBV6-2/TRBV6-3
d_call: -
cdr3_nt: TGTGCCAGCAGTTACCTGACAGCGATGGAAACCCAGTACTTC
cdr3_aa: CASSYLTAMETQYF

clone_size: -
j_call: TRBJ2-1
v_call: TRBV29-1
d_call: -
cdr3_nt: TGCAGCGTTGATTGGGGCATTGACAATGAGCAGTTCTTC
cdr3_aa: CSVDWGIDNEQFF

clone_size: -
j_call: TRBJ2-7
v_call: TRBV4-1
d_call: -
cdr3_nt: TGCGCCAGCAGCCAAGTAATGAACATCGTCTACGAGCAGTACTTC
cdr3_aa: CASSQVMNIVYEQYF

clone_size: -
j_call: TRBJ1-5
v_call: TRBV6-6
d_call: -
cdr3_nt: TGTGCCAGCAGTTACTACAGGGAAGGTAACCAGCCCCAGCATTTT
cdr3_aa: CASSYYREGNQPQHF

clone_size: -
j_call: TRBJ2-7
v_call: TRBV7-2
d_call: -
cdr3_nt: TGTGCCAGCAGCTTATCCCTCGGACAGTTGAGCTCCTACGAGCAGTACTTC
cdr3_aa: CASSLSLGQLSSYEQYF

clone_size: -
j_call: TRBJ2-6
v_call: TRBV4-1
d_call: TRBD1
cdr3_nt: TGCGCCAGCAGCCAACTCCCGGGACAGGGAGTCTCTGGGGCCAACGTCCTGACTTTC
cdr3_aa: CASSQLPGQGVSGANVLTF

clone_size: -
j_call: TRBJ1-2
v_call: TRBV21-1
d_call: -
cdr3_nt: TGTGCCAGCATTCCACCCGGGACAGGTGACTATGGCTACACCTTC
cdr3_aa: CASIPPGTGDYGYTF

clone_size: -
j_call: TRBJ2-1
v_call: TRBV29-1
d_call: TRBD2
cdr3_nt: TGCAGCGTTGACAAGACTAGCGGGAGGCCCCCCTCCTACAATGAGCAGTTCTTC
cdr3_aa: CSVDKTSGRPPSYNEQFF